Listed here is a single TCR beta chain. No antigen is known for it. This sample is drawn from a study of CD8+ T cells in alopecia areata. The sequencing template was cDNA reverse transcribed from extracted RNA. The table came from immunoSEQ multiplex PCR; TCRdb's copy has only in-frame clones and leaves some out. The sample yields about 190,000 clones, about 60% seen once. As to treatment: oral pan-JAK inhibitor, 5-10 mg twice daily. It was from alopecia areata patients that lesional scalp punch biopsies and peripheral blood were collected. The CDR3 runs 12 residues. CDR1 is SEHNR, CDR2 FQNEAQ, per germline (reference sequence). V lost 9 bases and J lost 0, with 6 bases in between. Overall study findings and caveats: Tofacitinib did not eliminate many expanded lesional clones from scalp or blood.

The chain has TRBV7-9 and TRBJ1-3; D is ambiguous. The specimen was CD4+ T cells sorted from blood, collected at week 4, from a patient treated with tofacitinib. The receptor comes from a human donor with alopecia areata. The CDR3 here is CASRNSGNTIYF. As DNA, the CDR3 is TGTGCCAGTAGGAACTCTGGAAACACCATATATTTT.